A selection of T cell receptor beta chains follows, all from one sample in a study of blood T cell repertoires in COVID-19. TCRdb keeps only in-frame clones here, not all; method: immunoSEQ multiplex PCR. Among over 200,000 clones listed, around 80% were seen once. The sample was peripheral blood. Every receptor here comes from a human donor in a cohort sampled during active COVID-19. CDR3s include the opening cysteine and the closing phenylalanine or tryptophan. D genes are given only for firm matches. Clone size is given for some rows only: seen once, a few or many times, or a class if the clone is expanded.

>TRBV18|15|.|.|TRBJ1-6
CASSPHDGARSPLHF
TGTGCCAGCTCACCACATGATGGGGCGCGGTCACCCCTCCACTTT
>TRBV7-8|14|TRBD1|few|TRBJ1-6
CASSPRQGSSPLHF
TGTGCCAGCAGCCCTAGACAGGGGAGTTCACCCCTCCACTTT
>TRBV18|13|.|.|TRBJ2-1
CASSPQGWNEQFF
TGTGCCAGCTCACCACAGGGGTGGAATGAGCAGTTCTTC
>TRBV6-5|16|.|.|TRBJ1-4
CASSYGRGPTNEKLFF
TGTGCCAGCAGTTACGGGCGGGGGCCAACTAATGAAAAACTGTTTTTT
>TRBV19|15|.|once|TRBJ1-1
CASSIRGLESTEAFF
TGTGCCAGTAGTATCCGGGGGTTAGAGTCCACTGAAGCTTTCTTT
>TRBV19|13|TRBD1|few|TRBJ2-7
CASKGTGTYEQYF
TGTGCCAGTAAAGGGACAGGGACCTACGAGCAGTACTTC
>TRBV2|13|.|.|TRBJ2-5
CASDHRAGETQYF
TGTGCCAGCGACCACAGGGCAGGGGAGACCCAGTACTTC
>TRBV6-5|15|.|.|TRBJ1-4
CASSNSVATNEKLFF
TGTGCCAGCAGTAATTCCGTAGCAACTAATGAAAAACTGTTTTTT
>TRBV27|16|TRBD2|few|TRBJ2-1
CASSPTPSGMYNEQFF
TGTGCCAGCAGTCCCACCCCTAGCGGGATGTACAATGAGCAGTTCTTC
>TRBV2|15|TRBD2|few|TRBJ2-1
CASNPAGVGLNEQFF
TGTGCCAGCAATCCAGCGGGAGTAGGGTTGAATGAGCAGTTCTTC
>TRBV3-1/TRBV3-2|14|TRBD1|.|TRBJ1-2
CASSQTGQGDGYTF
TGTGCCAGCAGCCAGACCGGACAGGGAGATGGCTACACCTTC
>TRBV2|14|.|.|TRBJ1-5
CASRGTGFEKPQHF
TGTGCCAGCAGGGGTACAGGGTTCGAGAAGCCCCAGCATTTT
>TRBV28|15|TRBD2|.|TRBJ2-3
CASTTSGRITDTQYF
TGTGCCAGCACCACCAGCGGGAGGATAACAGATACGCAGTATTTT
>TRBV4-2|14|.|few|TRBJ1-1
CASSQPQYQAEAFF
TGTGCCAGCAGCCAACCTCAGTACCAGGCTGAAGCTTTCTTT
>TRBV27|15|.|.|TRBJ1-2
CASSLIGGRGYGYTF
TGTGCCAGCAGTTTAATTGGAGGGCGAGGCTATGGCTACACCTTC
>TRBV6-1|14|TRBD1|.|TRBJ1-5
CASSDLQGNQPQHF
TGTGCCAGCAGTGATCTACAGGGGAATCAGCCCCAGCATTTT
>TRBV7-2|15|.|.|TRBJ1-2
CASSLESGFYYGYTF
TGTGCCAGCAGCTTAGAGTCAGGGTTTTACTATGGCTACACCTTC
>TRBV30|14|TRBD1|.|TRBJ1-1
CAWNLGQVNTEAFF
TGTGCCTGGAACCTGGGACAGGTGAACACTGAAGCTTTCTTT
>TRBV7-9|17|TRBD2|.|TRBJ2-3
CASSYGAGGLRTDTQYF
TGTGCCAGCAGCTACGGGGCGGGAGGCCTTCGCACAGATACGCAGTATTTT
>TRBV6-5|14|.|.|TRBJ2-7
CASSYSDSAYEQYF
TGTGCCAGCAGTTACTCGGACTCGGCCTACGAGCAGTACTTC
>TRBV30|13|TRBD2|once|TRBJ2-7
CAWSVAGAGEQYF
TGTGCCTGGAGTGTAGCGGGAGCGGGGGAGCAGTACTTC
>TRBV6-2/TRBV6-3|15|TRBD2|once|TRBJ2-5
CASSSTLAGAETQYF
TGTGCCAGCAGTTCCACATTAGCGGGAGCTGAGACCCAGTACTTC
>TRBV5-1|16|.|few|TRBJ2-1
CASSSLGGGRDNEQFF
TGCGCCAGCAGCTCCCTGGGGGGAGGAAGGGACAATGAGCAGTTCTTC
>TRBV3-1/TRBV3-2|14|.|.|TRBJ2-7
CASSFLTSSYEQYF
TGTGCCAGCAGCTTCCTTACGAGCTCCTACGAGCAGTACTTC
>TRBV6-5|15|.|.|TRBJ1-1
CASSYSFVGVTEAFF
TGTGCCAGCAGTTACTCATTCGTCGGAGTCACTGAAGCTTTCTTT
>TRBV15|15|.|.|TRBJ1-2
CATSRENSRHYGYTF
TGTGCCACCAGCAGAGAGAACAGCAGACACTATGGCTACACCTTC
>TRBV7-2|15|.|.|TRBJ1-1
CASTAGGGMNTEAFF
TGTGCCAGCACCGCGGGAGGGGGGATGAACACTGAAGCTTTCTTT
>TRBV7-3|15|.|.|TRBJ2-5
CASSSTGTGGETQYF
TGTGCCAGCAGCTCCACCGGAACAGGGGGGGAGACCCAATACTTC
>TRBV27|15|TRBD2|.|TRBJ2-1
CASSPTSGQYNEQFF
TGTGCCAGCAGTCCGACTAGCGGGCAATACAATGAGCAGTTCTTC
>TRBV9|19|TRBD1|.|TRBJ2-6
CASSVPRQGVKSGANVLTF
TGTGCCAGCAGCGTACCAAGACAGGGGGTAAAGTCTGGGGCCAACGTCCTGACTTTC
>TRBV2|16|TRBD2|.|TRBJ2-1
CASRSGSGAPYNEQFF
TGTGCCAGCAGATCAGGCAGCGGGGCCCCCTACAATGAGCAGTTCTTC
>TRBV19|13|.|.|TRBJ1-1
CASSQQVNTEAFF
TGTGCCAGTAGTCAACAGGTGAACACTGAAGCTTTCTTT
>TRBV13|14|TRBD1|.|TRBJ1-2
CASSLRQGAYGYTF
TGTGCCAGCAGCCTACGACAGGGAGCCTATGGCTACACCTTC
>TRBV28|15|TRBD1|.|TRBJ1-1
CASSTAGGGNTEAFF
TGTGCCAGCAGTACGGCAGGGGGCGGGAACACTGAAGCTTTCTTT
>TRBV5-4|15|TRBD2|.|TRBJ2-1
CASSLGGSSYNEQFF
TGTGCCAGCAGCTTGGGCGGGAGCTCCTACAATGAGCAGTTCTTC
>TRBV27|18|TRBD1|once|TRBJ2-4
CASRLTGTGAGRKNIQYF
TGTGCCAGCAGATTAACCGGGACAGGGGCCGGTCGCAAAAACATTCAGTACTTC
>TRBV5-1|15|TRBD1|.|TRBJ1-4
CASSFDRGRGEKLFF
TGCGCCAGCAGCTTTGACAGGGGGAGGGGTGAAAAACTGTTTTTT
>TRBV27|14|TRBD1|.|TRBJ1-2
CASSQGGAPTEYTF
TGTGCCAGCAGTCAAGGGGGCGCCCCTACTGAGTACACCTTC
>TRBV30|12|TRBD1|few|TRBJ2-7
CAGDRGTYEQYF
TGTGCCGGGGACAGGGGGACCTACGAGCAGTACTTC
>TRBV19|15|TRBD1|few|TRBJ2-7
CASSTAGTATYEQYF
TGTGCCAGTAGTACGGCCGGGACAGCTACGTACGAGCAGTACTTC